The sequence of this T cell receptor beta chain was determined in a study of T-cell memory formation after mild COVID-19. In the study overall: Largely donor-specific TCR clusters were found.

This CDR3 is built from 13 residues. Trimming shortened V by 5 bases and J by 6 bases, and 13 bases separated the two germline ends. Germline CDR1 reads LNHDA; CDR2 reads SQIVND (reference sequence). Whole-study results and caveats: Contracting CD4+ clones were located mainly in CM and EM, and CD8+ clones in EMRA. CD4/CD8 balance characterized clones contracting day 15 to 85, and CD4+ skew characterized later expanders. Some responding clones appeared in pre-infection memory, suggesting cross-reactive memory joined.

This clonotype has more than one count but fewer than ten. Its matching antigen is unknown. TCRdb re-analysed the 5' RACE reads in MiXCR, keeping a single row per CDR3 protein. The sample gives around 210,000 distinct CDR3 sequences, around 8.8% of which show up once; roughly 3.5% is in the top ten. This chain joins TRBV19 and TRBJ2-5; tentatively, D is TRBD1 (5 bases). The clonotype comes from a man aged 18 to 29 who had mild COVID-19 (a few samples of this study predate the infection). Cell type and time point are not known. The sequenced material came from PBMCs or a T cell subset sorted from them (not recorded which). The CDR3 DNA sequence: TGTGCCAGTAGTTCCTCAGGGTTGAAGACCCAGTACTTC. This translates into CASSSSGLKTQYF.